The source of this T cell receptor beta chain is a study of technical replicates of blood from a few donors. Here immunoSEQ multiplex PCR was the method, and the copy in TCRdb shows in-frame clones only, minus some. The table includes some 91,000 clones, around 95% detected once. The CDR3 spans 16 residues. The V and J ends lost 6 bases and 0 bases, in that order; junction bases with no gene match: 9. Per the germline V gene, CDR1 is SGHTA and CDR2 is FQGTGA. Sequenced: T cells isolated from PBMCs. The TCR originated in a human donor in good health. The chain combines TRBV7-3 with TRBJ1-1; 8 bases fit TRBD1. The CDR3 here is CASRPGTGPMNTEAFF. The CDR3 nucleotides are TGTGCCAGCAGACCCGGGACAGGACCAATGAACACTGAAGCTTTCTTT.